The T cell receptor beta chain under discussion was sequenced for a study of regulatory T cells in long-lasting Graves disease. For the study at large: In persistent Graves' disease, antithyroid drugs had been taken for over 5 years and TSH receptor antibodies stayed positive. General study findings and limits: Gene preferences differed: TRBV28, TRBJ1-2, TRBJ2-5 in persistent cases. No thyroid tissue was studied; the work used peripheral blood only.

Germline V gives CDR1 SGHRS, CDR2 YFSETQ. The CDR3 is 16 residues long. V gave up 6 bases and J gave up 0 bases, with 15 bases separating them. iRepertoire HTBI primers and Arm-PCR of CDR3 regions built TCR beta libraries. TCRdb independently ran MiXCR on the multiplex PCR reads; one entry per CDR3 protein. The sample includes 350,000 to 450,000 distinct CDR3 sequences, 20% to 25% seen only once; the top ten take 28%. Time point here: persistent/refractory GD, antithyroid drugs over 5 years with positive TRAb. PBMCs were the source of the RNA used for TCR sequencing. Each patient gave 8.5 to 10 milliliters of EDTA-anticoagulated peripheral blood. This clonotype turned up a few times. What it recognizes is unknown.

The clonotype was recovered from a woman between 40 and 50 years old with Graves disease. The specimen was peripheral blood mononuclear cells (PBMCs), collected when the disease was refractory, from a patient treated with antithyroid drugs. This chain uses TRBV5-1 with TRBJ2-2; D is unclear. In DNA, the CDR3 is TGCGCCAGCAAGGTGTTTCCGGGTCCGAACACCGGGGAGCTGTTTTTT. Its protein product is CASKVFPGPNTGELFF.